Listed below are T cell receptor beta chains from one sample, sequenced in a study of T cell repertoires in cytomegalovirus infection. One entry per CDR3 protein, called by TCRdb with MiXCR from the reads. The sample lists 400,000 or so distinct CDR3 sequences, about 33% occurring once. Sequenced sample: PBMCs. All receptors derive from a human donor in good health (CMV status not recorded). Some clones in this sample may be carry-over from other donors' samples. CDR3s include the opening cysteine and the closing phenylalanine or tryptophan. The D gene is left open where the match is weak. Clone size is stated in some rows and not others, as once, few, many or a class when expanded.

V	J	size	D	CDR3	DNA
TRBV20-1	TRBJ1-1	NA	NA	CSANPQGTEAFF	TGCAGTGCCAACCCCCAGGGGACTGAAGCTTTCTTT
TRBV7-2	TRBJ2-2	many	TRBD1	CASSPDRATTGELFF	TGTGCCAGCAGCCCCGACAGGGCAACCACCGGGGAGCTGTTTTTT
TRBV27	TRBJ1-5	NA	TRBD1	CASSTRGQGTYQPQHF	TGTGCCAGCAGTACCCGTGGACAGGGTACTTATCAGCCCCAGCATTTT
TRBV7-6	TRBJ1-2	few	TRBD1	CASSMDRVNYGYTF	TGTGCCAGCAGCATGGACAGGGTTAACTATGGCTACACCTTC
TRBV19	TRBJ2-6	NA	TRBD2	CASSMVAGSSGANVLTF	TGTGCCAGTAGTATGGTAGCGGGGTCCTCTGGGGCCAACGTCCTGACTTTC
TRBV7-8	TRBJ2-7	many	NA	CASSLVETYEQYF	TGTGCCAGCAGCTTAGTGGAGACCTACGAGCAGTACTTC
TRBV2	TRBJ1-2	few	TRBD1	CASRILTGFNYGYTF	TGTGCCAGCAGGATATTGACAGGGTTTAACTATGGCTACACCTTC
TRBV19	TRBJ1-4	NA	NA	CASSRGSGEKLFF	TGTGCCAGCTCGAGAGGTTCGGGTGAAAAACTGTTTTTT
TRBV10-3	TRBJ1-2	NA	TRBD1	CAISATGINYGYTF	TGTGCCATCAGTGCGACAGGGATAAACTATGGCTACACCTTC
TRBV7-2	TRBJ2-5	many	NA	CASSFWNPQETQYF	TGTGCCAGCAGCTTCTGGAACCCCCAAGAGACCCAGTACTTC
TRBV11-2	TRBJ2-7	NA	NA	CASSSLRDQASSYEQYF	TGTGCCAGCAGCTCCCTCAGGGATCAGGCGAGCTCCTACGAGCAGTACTTC
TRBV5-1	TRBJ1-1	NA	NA	CASSWGGVNTEAFF	TGCGCCAGCAGCTGGGGAGGGGTGAACACTGAAGCTTTCTTT
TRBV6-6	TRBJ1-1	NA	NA	CASSQDTLEPEAFF	TGTGCCAGCAGTCAAGACACCCTCGAACCTGAAGCTTTCTTT
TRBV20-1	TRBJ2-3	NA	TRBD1	CSVTRDSRTDTQYF	TGCAGCGTTACGAGGGACAGTAGGACAGATACGCAGTATTTT
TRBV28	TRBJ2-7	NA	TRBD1	CASSIPRDRKEDEQYF	TGTGCCAGCAGTATACCTCGGGACAGGAAAGAGGACGAGCAGTACTTC
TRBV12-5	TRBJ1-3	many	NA	CASGLEATEGRKLSGNTIYF	TGTGCTAGTGGTTTGGAGGCCACGGAGGGACGTAAACTCTCTGGAAACACCATATATTTT
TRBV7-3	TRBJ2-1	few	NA	CASSPSGRTHEQFF	TGTGCCAGCAGCCCCTCAGGGCGCACACATGAGCAGTTCTTC
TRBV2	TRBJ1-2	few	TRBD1	CASIGQGALAYGYTF	TGTGCCAGCATCGGACAGGGCGCCCTAGCCTATGGCTACACCTTC
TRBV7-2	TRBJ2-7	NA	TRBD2	CASSFGLAGNYEQYF	TGTGCCAGCAGTTTCGGACTAGCGGGGAACTACGAGCAGTACTTC
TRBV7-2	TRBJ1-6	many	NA	CASSLEPDSPLHF	TGTGCCAGCAGCTTAGAGCCAGATTCACCCCTCCACTTT
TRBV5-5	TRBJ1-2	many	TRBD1	CASSLAGTGIYGYTF	TGTGCCAGCAGCTTGGCCGGGACAGGAATCTATGGCTACACCTTC
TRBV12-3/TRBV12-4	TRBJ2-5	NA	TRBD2	CASSFSGREETQYF	TGTGCCAGCAGTTTTTCTGGGAGGGAGGAGACCCAGTACTTC
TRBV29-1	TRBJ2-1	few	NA	CSVSGYNEQFF	TGCAGCGTATCGGGGTACAATGAGCAGTTCTTC
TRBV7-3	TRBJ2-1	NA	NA	CSSSRSRERNNEQFF	TGTTCCAGCAGCCGATCCCGGGAGAGGAACAATGAGCAGTTCTTC
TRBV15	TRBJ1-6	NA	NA	CATSRVLASSGNSPLHF	TGTGCCACCAGCAGAGTGTTGGCTTCGTCGGGGAATTCACCCCTCCACTTT